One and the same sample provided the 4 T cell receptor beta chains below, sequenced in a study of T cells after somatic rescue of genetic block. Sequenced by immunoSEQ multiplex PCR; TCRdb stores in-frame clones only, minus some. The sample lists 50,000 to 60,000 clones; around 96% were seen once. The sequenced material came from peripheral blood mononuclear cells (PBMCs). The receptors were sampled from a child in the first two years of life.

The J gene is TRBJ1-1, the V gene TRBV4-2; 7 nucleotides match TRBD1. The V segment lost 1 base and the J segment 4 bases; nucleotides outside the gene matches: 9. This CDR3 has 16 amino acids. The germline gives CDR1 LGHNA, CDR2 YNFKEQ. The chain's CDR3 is CASSQVNFPGGTEAFF. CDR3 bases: TGTGCCAGCAGCCAAGTGAATTTTCCAGGGGGCACTGAAGCTTTCTTT.

CDR3 bases: TGCGCCAGCAGCTTGGACGCGGGTACAGATACGCAGTATTTT. Protein product: CASSLDAGTDTQYF. The chain recombines TRBV5-1 with TRBJ2-3; D perhaps matches TRBD2 (5 bases). The V end was cut by 0 bases, the J end by 3 bases, with 8 bases between. The CDR3 spans 14 residues. The germline gives CDR1 SGHRS, CDR2 YFSETQ. Combining the CDR3 with reference TRBV5-1 and TRBJ2-3 gives the whole variable domain KAGVTQTPRYLIKTRGQQVTLSCSPISGHRSVSWYQQTPGQGLQFLFEYFSETQRNKGNFPGRFSGRQFSNSRSEMNVSTLELGDSALYLCASSLDAGTDTQYFGPGTRLTVL.

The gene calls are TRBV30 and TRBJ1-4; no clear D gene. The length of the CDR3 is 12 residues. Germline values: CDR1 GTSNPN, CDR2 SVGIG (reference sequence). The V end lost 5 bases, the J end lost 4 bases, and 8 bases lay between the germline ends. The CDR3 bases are TGTGCCTGGGGAAAAAATAATGAAAAACTGTTTTTT. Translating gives CAWGKNNEKLFF.

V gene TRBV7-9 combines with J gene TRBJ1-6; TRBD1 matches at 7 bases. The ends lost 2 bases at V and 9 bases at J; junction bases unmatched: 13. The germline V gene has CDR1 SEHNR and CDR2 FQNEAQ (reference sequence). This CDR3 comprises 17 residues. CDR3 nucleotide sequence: TGTGCCAGCAGCTTACGGCGGGAGGGGGCGCGGATTTCACCCCTCCACTTT. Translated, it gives CASSLRREGARISPLHF. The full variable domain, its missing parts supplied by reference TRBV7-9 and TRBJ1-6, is DTGVSQNPRHKITKRGQNVTFRCDPISEHNRLYWYRQTLGQGPEFLTYFQNEAQLEKSRLLSDRFSAERPKGSFSTLEIQRTEQGDSAMYLCASSLRREGARISPLHFGNGTRLTVT.